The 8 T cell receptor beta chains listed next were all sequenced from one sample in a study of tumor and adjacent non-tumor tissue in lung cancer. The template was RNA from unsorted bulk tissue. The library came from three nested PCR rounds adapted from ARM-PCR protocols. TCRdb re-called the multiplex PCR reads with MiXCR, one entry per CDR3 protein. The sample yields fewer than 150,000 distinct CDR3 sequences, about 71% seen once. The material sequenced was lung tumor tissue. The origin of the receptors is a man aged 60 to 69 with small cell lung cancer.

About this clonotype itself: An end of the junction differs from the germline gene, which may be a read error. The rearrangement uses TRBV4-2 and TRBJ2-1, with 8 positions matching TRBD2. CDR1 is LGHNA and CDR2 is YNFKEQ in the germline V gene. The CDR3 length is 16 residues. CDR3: CASNQAPSREVNEQFF. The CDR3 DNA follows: TGTGCCAGCAACCAAGCTCCCTCGCGGGAGGTGAATGAGCAGTTCTTC.

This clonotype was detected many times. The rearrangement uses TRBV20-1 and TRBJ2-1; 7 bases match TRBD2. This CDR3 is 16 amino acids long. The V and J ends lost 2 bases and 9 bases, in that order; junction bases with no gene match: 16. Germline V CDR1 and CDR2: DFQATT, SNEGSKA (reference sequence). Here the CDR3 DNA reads TGCAGTGCTAGATATGGGGGGGGACTCAAACGGGGTGAGCAGTTCTTC. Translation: CSARYGGGLKRGEQFF.

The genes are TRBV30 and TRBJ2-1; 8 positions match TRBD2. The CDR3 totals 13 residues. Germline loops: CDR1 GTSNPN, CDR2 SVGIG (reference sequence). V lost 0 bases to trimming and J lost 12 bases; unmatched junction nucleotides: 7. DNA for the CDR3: TGTGCCTGGAGTGTGACGAGCGGGAGTGGGCAGTTCTTC. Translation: CAWSVTSGSGQFF.

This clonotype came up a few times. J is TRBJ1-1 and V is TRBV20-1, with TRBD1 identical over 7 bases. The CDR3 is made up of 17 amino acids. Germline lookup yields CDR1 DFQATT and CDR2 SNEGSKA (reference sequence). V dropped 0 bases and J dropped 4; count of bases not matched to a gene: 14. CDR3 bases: TGCAGTGCTAGAGATAGGTTAAAGGGGGCGGCTTTCACTGAAGCTTTCTTT. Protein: CSARDRLKGAAFTEAFF.

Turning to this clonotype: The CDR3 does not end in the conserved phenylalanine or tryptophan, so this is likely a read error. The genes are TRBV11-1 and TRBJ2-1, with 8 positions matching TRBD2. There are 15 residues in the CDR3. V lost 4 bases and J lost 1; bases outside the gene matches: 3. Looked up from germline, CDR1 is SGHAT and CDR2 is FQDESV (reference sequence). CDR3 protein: CASSCTSGSYNEQFS. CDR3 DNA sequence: TGTGCCAGCAGCTGTACTAGCGGTTCCTACAATGAGCAGTTCTCA.

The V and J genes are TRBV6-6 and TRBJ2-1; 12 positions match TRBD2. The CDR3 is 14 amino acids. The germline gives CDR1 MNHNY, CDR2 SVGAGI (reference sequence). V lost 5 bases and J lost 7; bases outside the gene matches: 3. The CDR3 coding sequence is TGTGCCAGCAGTAGAGGGACTAGCGGGAATGAGCAGTTCTTC. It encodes CASSRGTSGNEQFF.

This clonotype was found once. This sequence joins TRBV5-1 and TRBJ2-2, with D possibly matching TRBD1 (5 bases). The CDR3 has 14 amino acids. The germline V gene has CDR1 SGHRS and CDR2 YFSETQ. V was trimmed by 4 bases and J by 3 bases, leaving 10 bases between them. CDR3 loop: CASSSRVDTGELFF. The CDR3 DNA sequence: TGCGCCAGCAGCAGCAGGGTGGACACCGGGGAGCTGTTTTTT.

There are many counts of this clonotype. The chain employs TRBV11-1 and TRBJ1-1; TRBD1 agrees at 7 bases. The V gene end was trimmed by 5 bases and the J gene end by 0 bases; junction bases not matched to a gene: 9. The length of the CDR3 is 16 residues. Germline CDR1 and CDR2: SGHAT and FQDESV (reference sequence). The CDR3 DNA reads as TGTGCCAGCAGCCCCTGGACAGGTCCGGTGAACACTGAAGCTTTCTTT. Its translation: CASSPWTGPVNTEAFF.